The sequence of this T cell receptor beta chain was determined in a study of CD8+ T cells in alopecia areata (dated by TCRdb to 2016 to 2019). With regard to the full study: The treated patients, all with moderate-to-severe alopecia areata, were enrolled in an open-label pilot trial of oral tofacitinib given at 5 to 10 mg twice daily. Tofacitinib was given for 6 to 18 months, followed by 6 months of follow-up off drug to assess delayed response and recurrence. Disease severity in treated patients was measured with the SALT score, which quantifies the percentage of affected scalp surface area. High-throughput TCRbeta sequencing was used to examine T cell clonal expansion in alopecia areata in both the C3H/HeJ mouse model and human patients. In humans, TCRbeta sequencing was performed on scalp tissue and on sorted CD4+ and CD8+ peripheral blood T cells from healthy controls and from patients with patchy or totalis/universalis alopecia areata. Patients on tofacitinib were biopsied at baseline and after 4 and 24 weeks of treatment, and several of the patients also had a later scalp biopsy. Scalp clonality was compared among normal scalp (n=4), patchy alopecia areata scalp (n=8), and alopecia totalis/universalis scalp (n=8). RNA was extracted with the PAXgene miRNA kit for fixed scalp, the miRNeasy kit for PBMCs, and the RNeasy kit for mouse skin. Amplification of TCRbeta CDR3 regions was done by immunoSEQ multiplex PCR using 35 Vbeta forward primers and 13 Jbeta reverse primers.

Trimming takes 5 bases from V and 8 bases from J, and the germline ends sit 15 bases apart. From the cysteine up to the phenylalanine, the CDR3 has a length of 13 residues. The only DNA kept is the CDR3, 39 bases in frame from the first base. From a lookup of the germline V gene (reference sequence), CDR1 and CDR2 are MNHEY and SMNVEV. This specimen's time point label, interpreted: approximately 4 weeks on oral tofacitinib. The treatment or condition label on this specimen signifies: oral pan-JAK inhibitor, 5-10 mg twice daily. Lesional scalp punch biopsies and peripheral blood were obtained from alopecia areata patients. After PBMCs were isolated by density centrifugation and stained for CD3, CD4 and CD8, a FACSAria was used to sort CD4+ and CD8+ T cells. In its sample, this clone was seen a few times. Its antigen is not yet known. Base qualities are not recorded, but no much larger clone differs from it by a single base.

Receptor libraries were prepared by the immunoSEQ multiplex PCR assay. For TCR sequencing, RNA was extracted from every sample and reverse transcribed into cDNA to serve as template. SuperScript III was used for first-strand cDNA synthesis, primed with a 2:1 mix of oligo-dT and random hexamers. A synthetic immune receptor repertoire was used to measure amplification bias, and any remaining bias was corrected computationally. The original methods were these. Raw reads were preprocessed for error removal, and CDR3 was defined according to IMGT conventions as running from the conserved cysteine to phenylalanine. Clonality was computed by normalizing Shannon entropy by log2 of the number of productive unique TCRs and subtracting the result from 1. Whether each scalp clone was CD4 or CD8 was inferred by checking scalp TCRbeta sequences against the CD4 and CD8 repertoires from sorted blood. TCRdb took over this immuneACCESS table, retaining in-frame rearrangements with V and J assigned. Such tables are incomplete; in checked studies, under half of the missing clones stem from an unresolved V gene, and the remainder is unexplained. That table furnishes V, J and clone size, whereas the DNA furnished D and trimming. The sample table lists 200,000 to 250,000 clones, more than 45% of them with a count of one. About 1.4% of the sample is held by the ten biggest clonotypes.

Overall study results and their limits: Scalp TCR repertoire analysis is complicated because resident alphabeta T cells in normal human skin are also sequenced, whereas mouse skin is dominated by gammadelta T cells. Higher clonality and more expanded CD8+ clones were observed in lesional scalp than in normal scalp, particularly in alopecia totalis/universalis, a finding suggestive of antigenic drive. During tofacitinib treatment, many expanded lesional clones remained in scalp and blood, and this persistence may partly explain relapse after treatment is stopped. Because the treated cohort was small and had only one nonresponder, larger studies are needed to examine links between baseline CD8+ expansion and response. Shared TCR sequences between patients were less evident than in mice, which may be partly attributable to HLA diversity in the patient population. Tofacitinib significantly lowered scalp clonality and the number of expanded CD8+ clones among the top 100 scalp clones.

The V gene is TRBV27 and the J gene is TRBJ1-2; no D gene is confidently identified. Specimen: CD4+ T cells sorted from blood, collected at week 4, from a patient treated with tofacitinib. The clonotype originates from a human donor with alopecia areata. The DNA reads TGTGCCAGCAGTCCCGGGCCAATACAGGGCTACACCTTC. It encodes CASSPGPIQGYTF.